Listed below are T cell receptor beta chains from one sample, sequenced in a study of cytomegalovirus exposure and HLA in healthy donors. The protocol was immunoSEQ multiplex PCR, while the TCRdb copy is restricted to in-frame clones and leaves out a portion. The sample includes about 220,000 clones, around 80% of them seen just once. Material for sequencing was PBMCs. The receptors originated from a woman in her 30s in good health and CMV-seropositive. Both conserved end residues are part of each CDR3. A D gene is named only where the DNA matches it firmly. Clone size appears in some rows only: once, few, many, or a class for an expanded clone.

length | size | J | D | V | CDR3 | DNA
14 | NA | TRBJ1-4 | NA | TRBV4-1 | CASSQVTDNEKLFF | TGCGCCAGCAGCCAAGTGACGGATAATGAAAAACTGTTTTTT
13 | NA | TRBJ1-2 | TRBD1 | TRBV7-8 | CASSGGAGGNYTF | TGTGCCAGCAGCGGGGGTGCAGGGGGTAACTACACCTTC
15 | NA | TRBJ1-1 | NA | TRBV2 | CATARLTQAGTEAFF | TGTGCCACCGCTCGTTTGACTCAGGCAGGAACTGAAGCTTTCTTT
17 | NA | TRBJ1-1 | NA | TRBV7-2 | CASSKEGMRGANTEAFF | TGTGCCAGCAGCAAAGAGGGGATGCGGGGGGCGAACACTGAAGCTTTCTTT
13 | NA | TRBJ1-1 | NA | TRBV30 | CAWSSSPNTEAFF | TGTGCCTGGAGTAGTAGTCCGAACACTGAAGCTTTCTTT
17 | NA | TRBJ2-3 | TRBD2 | TRBV14 | CASSQEVREAYTDTQYF | TGTGCCAGCAGCCAAGAAGTACGGGAGGCGTACACAGATACGCAGTATTTT
15 | NA | TRBJ2-5 | NA | TRBV5-4 | CASSFWVSGGETQYF | TGTGCCAGCAGCTTTTGGGTTTCTGGAGGGGAGACCCAGTACTTC
16 | NA | TRBJ2-2 | NA | TRBV5-6 | CASSLLGHGNTGELFF | TGTGCCAGCAGCTTGCTCGGACATGGGAACACCGGGGAGCTGTTTTTT
15 | NA | TRBJ2-1 | NA | TRBV6-4 | CASSARALSYNEQFF | TGTGCCAGCAGTGCCCGTGCGTTATCCTACAATGAGCAGTTCTTC
14 | NA | TRBJ2-5 | TRBD2 | TRBV5-4 | CASSSGLARETQYF | TGTGCCAGCAGCTCGGGACTAGCGAGGGAGACCCAGTACTTC
13 | NA | TRBJ2-5 | TRBD1 | TRBV29-1 | CSFWTGEKETQYF | TGCAGCTTTTGGACAGGTGAGAAAGAGACCCAGTACTTC
15 | NA | TRBJ2-5 | NA | TRBV11-2 | CASSSWGQRQETQYF | TGTGCCAGCAGCTCCTGGGGGCAGCGCCAAGAGACCCAGTACTTC
14 | few | TRBJ2-7 | NA | TRBV10-3 | CAISGGRASYEQYF | TGTGCCATCAGTGGGGGCAGGGCTTCCTACGAGCAGTACTTC
13 | NA | TRBJ2-7 | NA | TRBV7-6 | CASSLDQGYEQYF | TGTGCCAGCAGCTTAGACCAGGGCTACGAGCAGTACTTC
14 | NA | TRBJ2-7 | NA | TRBV11-3 | CASSLDWGTYEQYF | TGTGCCAGCAGCCTCGACTGGGGAACCTACGAGCAGTACTTC
12 | NA | TRBJ1-2 | NA | TRBV5-5 | CASSLPGYGYTF | TGTGCCAGCAGCTTACCGGGCTATGGCTACACCTTC
11 | NA | TRBJ1-2 | NA | TRBV20-1 | CSARKQGGYTF | TGCAGTGCTAGAAAGCAAGGGGGCTACACCTTC
15 | NA | TRBJ1-2 | NA | TRBV5-1 | CASSLVTSSPYGYTF | TGCGCCAGCAGCTTGGTAACGAGCTCCCCCTATGGCTACACCTTC
16 | NA | TRBJ2-5 | TRBD1 | TRBV6-1 | CASSEGTGGHGETQYF | TGTGCCAGCAGTGAGGGGACAGGGGGACATGGAGAGACCCAGTACTTC
14 | NA | TRBJ1-3 | TRBD1 | TRBV5-8 | CASSFRDSGNTIYF | TGTGCCAGCAGCTTCCGGGACAGTGGAAACACCATATATTTT
23 | NA | TRBJ2-7 | TRBD2 | TRBV15 | CATSRDSPLVGGRRVRLYYEQYF | TGTGCCACCAGCAGAGATTCGCCTTTGGTGGGCGGGAGAAGGGTCAGGCTTTATTACGAGCAGTACTTC
14 | NA | TRBJ1-1 | NA | TRBV5-4 | CASSTGTANTEAFF | TGTGCCAGCAGCACTGGAACAGCGAACACTGAAGCTTTCTTT
16 | NA | TRBJ2-7 | TRBD2 | TRBV4-1 | CASSQDVTSGIYEQYF | TGCGCCAGCAGCCAAGACGTAACTAGCGGGATCTACGAGCAGTACTTC
16 | few | TRBJ2-1 | NA | TRBV5-1 | CASSPGAGPSRSEQFF | TGCGCCAGCAGCCCGGGGGCGGGACCCTCCAGAAGTGAGCAGTTCTTC
17 | NA | TRBJ2-1 | TRBD1 | TRBV27 | CASSLQLWDRGYNEQFF | TGTGCCAGCAGTTTACAGTTGTGGGACAGGGGCTACAATGAGCAGTTCTTC
15 | NA | TRBJ2-1 | NA | TRBV6-4 | CASSPGRGSKEKQFF | TGTGCCAGCAGCCCAGGTAGGGGGTCGAAAGAAAAGCAGTTCTTC
17 | NA | TRBJ2-1 | TRBD2 | TRBV9 | CASSVEVGLAVNNEQFF | TGTGCCAGCAGCGTAGAAGTCGGGCTAGCGGTAAACAATGAGCAGTTCTTC
15 | NA | TRBJ1-1 | TRBD1 | TRBV5-1 | CASSLGLRDRGEAFF | TGCGCCAGCAGCTTGGGGTTACGGGACAGAGGTGAAGCTTTCTTT
15 | NA | TRBJ2-7 | TRBD2 | TRBV10-3 | CAISESWTSSYEQYF | TGTGCCATCAGTGAGTCCTGGACTAGCTCCTACGAGCAGTACTTC
15 | once | TRBJ1-1 | TRBD1 | TRBV5-1 | CASSPPGQANTEAFF | TGCGCCAGCAGCCCCCCGGGACAGGCGAACACTGAAGCTTTCTTT
16 | once | TRBJ2-3 | NA | TRBV27 | CASSLSIGEYTDTQYF | TGTGCCAGCAGTTTAAGTATAGGGGAATACACAGATACGCAGTATTTT
12 | NA | TRBJ1-2 | NA | TRBV28 | CASSFVDYGYTF | TGTGCCAGCAGTTTTGTGGACTATGGCTACACCTTC
17 | NA | TRBJ1-5 | NA | TRBV2 | CASSEALGSFSNQPQHF | TGTGCCAGCAGTGAAGCCTTAGGTTCCTTTAGCAATCAGCCCCAGCATTTT
12 | NA | TRBJ1-1 | NA | TRBV29-1 | CSGEKENTEAFF | TGCAGCGGCGAAAAAGAGAACACTGAAGCTTTCTTT
11 | NA | TRBJ1-1 | NA | TRBV18 | CASSVPGLAFF | TGTGCCAGCTCAGTCCCAGGGTTGGCTTTCTTT
11 | few | TRBJ2-1 | TRBD2 | TRBV20-1 | CSARTGGGEFF | TGCAGTGCTAGGACGGGAGGTGGAGAGTTCTTC
15 | NA | TRBJ2-6 | NA | TRBV6-5 | CASSVFRSGANVLTF | TGTGCCAGCTCGGTATTTAGGTCCGGGGCCAACGTCCTGACTTTC
16 | NA | TRBJ2-1 | TRBD2 | TRBV6-5 | CASSYLSGRSYNEQFF | TGTGCCAGCAGTTACCTTAGCGGGAGGAGCTACAATGAGCAGTTCTTC
13 | NA | TRBJ2-1 | NA | TRBV30 | CAFTRSSYNEQFF | TGTGCCTTTACTCGTAGCTCCTACAATGAGCAGTTCTTC